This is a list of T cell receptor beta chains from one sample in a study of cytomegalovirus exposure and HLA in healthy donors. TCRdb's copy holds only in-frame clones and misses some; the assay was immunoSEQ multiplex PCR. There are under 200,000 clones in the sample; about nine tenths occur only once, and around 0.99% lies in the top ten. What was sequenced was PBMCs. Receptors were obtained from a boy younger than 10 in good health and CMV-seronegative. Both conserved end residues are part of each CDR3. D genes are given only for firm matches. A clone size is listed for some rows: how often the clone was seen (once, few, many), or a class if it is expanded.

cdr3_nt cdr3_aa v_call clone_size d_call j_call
TGTGCCAGCAGCGCCAGGCGAGAACGGAACAATGAGCAGTTCTTC CASSARRERNNEQFF TRBV9 . . TRBJ2-1
TGTGCCAGCAGCCACAGAGATAATGAAAAACTGTTTTTT CASSHRDNEKLFF TRBV28 . . TRBJ1-4
TGTGCCAGCACCTACTTCAACAGGGACTATGGCTACACCTTC CASTYFNRDYGYTF TRBV21-1 . . TRBJ1-2
TGTGCCAGCAGCTTAGCGAATCTGCTAGCGGGGGGAAAGCAGTTCTTC CASSLANLLAGGKQFF TRBV7-2 . TRBD2 TRBJ2-1
TGCAGTGCTATCCAGGGCGAGCAGTACTTC CSAIQGEQYF TRBV20-1 . . TRBJ2-7
TGTGCCACTCATCGAAGGGAGACCTACGAGCAGTACTTC CATHRRETYEQYF TRBV28 once . TRBJ2-7
TGTGCCAGCAGTTCAGGGGGCAGGCAGCCCCAGCATTTT CASSSGGRQPQHF TRBV27 . TRBD1 TRBJ1-5
TGTGCCAGCTCACCTACGGACGGGGTCGAGCAGTACTTC CASSPTDGVEQYF TRBV18 once . TRBJ2-7
TGTGCCAGCAGCTTAATGGCAGGGGGCGTCTACGAGCAGTACTTC CASSLMAGGVYEQYF TRBV7-2 once TRBD1 TRBJ2-7
TGTGCCAGCAGTGGACAGTATAATTCACCCCTCCACTTT CASSGQYNSPLHF TRBV5-4 . . TRBJ1-6
TGTGCCAGCAGCAGCGAACAGGGGCTCTCTGGAAACACCATATATTTT CASSSEQGLSGNTIYF TRBV7-6 . TRBD1 TRBJ1-3
TGTGCCTGGAGTTGGGGGGGAGGTGAAGCTTTCTTT CAWSWGGGEAFF TRBV30 . . TRBJ1-1
TGTGCCAGCAAACTAGCAGAGAATAACAATGAGCAGTTCTTC CASKLAENNNEQFF TRBV2 . . TRBJ2-1
TGTGCCAGTGGGGACAGGGGCAATCAGCCCCAGCATTTT CASGDRGNQPQHF TRBV19 . TRBD1 TRBJ1-5
TGTGCCAGCAGTGAATTCTTTCTTGGGGAGGGCCTGACCGGGGAGCTGTTTTTT CASSEFFLGEGLTGELFF TRBV2 . TRBD2 TRBJ2-2
TGTGCCACCGCAGGGGGGATAGATCAGCCCCAGCATTTT CATAGGIDQPQHF TRBV6-5 . TRBD1 TRBJ1-5
TGTGCCAGCAGCTTAGGGCTAGAGAGTGAGCAGTTCTTC CASSLGLESEQFF TRBV7-2 . . TRBJ2-1
TGTGCCAGCACCGCCTCCAGGGGTCGGGATGAGCAGTTCTTC CASTASRGRDEQFF TRBV7-2 . . TRBJ2-1
TGCGCCAGCAGCGCGGCCGGGACTAGCGGGAGTATTAGTAGGGAGACCCAGTACTTC CASSAAGTSGSISRETQYF TRBV5-1 . TRBD2 TRBJ2-5
TGTGCCAGCGCCCAAGCCGGGACAGGATTTAATGAAAAACTGTTTTTT CASAQAGTGFNEKLFF TRBV6-6 few TRBD1 TRBJ1-4
TGTGCCACCCAACATACAGCCAACTCTGGAAACACCATATATTTT CATQHTANSGNTIYF TRBV6-1 few . TRBJ1-3
TGTGCCAGCAGCTCCAGGCACGAGGTAGGGGTGGATGAGCAGTACTTC CASSSRHEVGVDEQYF TRBV7-9 . . TRBJ2-5
TGTGCCAGCAGCTTAGCCAGGACTACTGATAATGAGCAGTTCTTC CASSLARTTDNEQFF TRBV7-2 . . TRBJ2-1
TGTGCCAGCAGCGAGGAGACAGGGGTAGGGGGCACTGAAGCTTTCTTT CASSEETGVGGTEAFF TRBV11-2 . TRBD1 TRBJ1-1
TGTGCCTGGAGTGTACCATACGGGGGCACTGAAGCTTTCTTT CAWSVPYGGTEAFF TRBV30 . . TRBJ1-1
TGTGCCAGCAGTTACCCGCACGACAGCAACTATGGCTACACCTTC CASSYPHDSNYGYTF TRBV6-6 . . TRBJ1-2
TGTGCCTGGAGTGTAGGGGGGAGGGGCCAGTACTTC CAWSVGGRGQYF TRBV30 . . TRBJ2-5
TGTGCCAGCAGCTTATTACGGGGGGGGCCTTCTCGTGAGCAGTTCTTC CASSLLRGGPSREQFF TRBV7-8 . TRBD2 TRBJ2-1
TGTGCCAGCAGTGAGGAGACCAATCAGCCCCAGCATTTT CASSEETNQPQHF TRBV25-1 once . TRBJ1-5